This T cell receptor beta chain was recorded in a study of control samples from healthy donors and cancer patients. V lost 8 bases, J lost 1 base, and 12 bases lay in between. The CDR3 totals 14 residues. Germline CDR1 is MNHEY and CDR2 is SVGAGI. Using immunoSEQ multiplex PCR, the repertoire was profiled, and TCRdb retains in-frame clones only, with some absent. The data contain fewer than 130,000 clones, roughly 90% of them singletons. This TCR derives from a woman aged 60-70 years with lung cancer. The V gene is TRBV6-5, the J gene TRBJ1-5; D ambiguous. The specimen was PBMCs. CDR3 in amino acids: CASRGPGSNQPQHF. The CDR3 nucleotides read TGTGCCAGCCGCGGGCCTGGAAGCAATCAGCCCCAGCATTTT.